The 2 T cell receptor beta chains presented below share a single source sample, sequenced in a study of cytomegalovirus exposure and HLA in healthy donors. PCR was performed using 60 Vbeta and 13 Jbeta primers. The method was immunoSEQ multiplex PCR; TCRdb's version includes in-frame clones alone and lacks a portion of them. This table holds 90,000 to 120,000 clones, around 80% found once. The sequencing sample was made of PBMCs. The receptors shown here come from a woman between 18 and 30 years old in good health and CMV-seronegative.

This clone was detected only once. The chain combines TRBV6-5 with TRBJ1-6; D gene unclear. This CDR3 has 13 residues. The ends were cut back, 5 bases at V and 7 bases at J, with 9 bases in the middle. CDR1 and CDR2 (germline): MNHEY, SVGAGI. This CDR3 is CASSRAHNSPLHF. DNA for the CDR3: TGTGCCAGCAGTCGCGCTCACAATTCACCCCTCCACTTT.

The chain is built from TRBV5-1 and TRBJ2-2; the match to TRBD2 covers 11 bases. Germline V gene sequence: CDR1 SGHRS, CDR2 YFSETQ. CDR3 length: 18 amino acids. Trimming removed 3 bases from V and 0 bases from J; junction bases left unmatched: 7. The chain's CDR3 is CASSSGLAGGSNTGELFF. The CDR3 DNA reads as TGCGCCAGCAGCTCGGGGCTAGCGGGAGGTTCGAACACCGGGGAGCTGTTTTTT.